A single TCR beta chain is shown here with its context. The sample is drawn from a study of blood T cell repertoires in COVID-19. About the research overall: The samples span acute and convalescent COVID-19 from the United States, Italy and Spain. T cells, B-cell-depleted T cells, or PBMCs supplied cDNA or gDNA.

The CDR3 length is 13 residues. The V end lost 2 bases, the J end lost 3 bases, and 2 bases lay between the germline ends. CDR1 and CDR2 from the germline V gene are LNHDA and SQIVND (reference sequence). Original methodology: Amplification with reference gene primers provided the estimates of nucleated cell counts. Profiling relied on immunoSEQ multiplex PCR, and the TCRdb table lists in-frame clones only, not all of them. The V and J calls and the clone size are those of that table, but D and trimming were determined from the DNA. The repertoire holds under 45,000 clones, around 87% seen once, with 23% in the top ten.

The chain links TRBV19 to TRBJ1-6, with D unclear. Material: peripheral blood. The source of this sequence is an elderly woman in a cohort sampled during active or convalescent COVID-19. CDR3 loop: CASSIHYNSPLHF. For the CDR3, the DNA is TGTGCCAGTAGTATACACTATAATTCACCCCTCCACTTT.